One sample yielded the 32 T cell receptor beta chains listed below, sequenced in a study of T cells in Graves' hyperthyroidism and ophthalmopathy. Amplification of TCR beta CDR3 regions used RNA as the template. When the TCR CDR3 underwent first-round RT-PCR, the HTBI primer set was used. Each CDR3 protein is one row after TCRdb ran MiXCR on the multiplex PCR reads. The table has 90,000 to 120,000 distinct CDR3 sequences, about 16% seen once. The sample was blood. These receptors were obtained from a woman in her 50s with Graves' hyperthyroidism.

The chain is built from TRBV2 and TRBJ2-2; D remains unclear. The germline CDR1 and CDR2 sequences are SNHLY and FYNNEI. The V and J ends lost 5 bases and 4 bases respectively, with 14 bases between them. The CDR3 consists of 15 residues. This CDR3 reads CASSRTWALTGELFF. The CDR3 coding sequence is TGTGCCAGCAGTCGTACTTGGGCCCTCACCGGGGAGCTGTTTTTT.

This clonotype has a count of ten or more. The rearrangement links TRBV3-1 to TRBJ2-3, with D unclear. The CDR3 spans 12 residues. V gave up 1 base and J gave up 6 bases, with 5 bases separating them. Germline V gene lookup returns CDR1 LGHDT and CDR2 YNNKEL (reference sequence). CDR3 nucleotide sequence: TGTGCCAGCAGCCAAGGAGTTGATACGCAGTATTTT. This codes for CASSQGVDTQYF.

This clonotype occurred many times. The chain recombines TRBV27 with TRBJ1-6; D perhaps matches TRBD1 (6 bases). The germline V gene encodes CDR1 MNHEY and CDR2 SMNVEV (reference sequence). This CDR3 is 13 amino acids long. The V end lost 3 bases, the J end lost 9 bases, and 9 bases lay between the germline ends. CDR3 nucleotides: TGTGCCAGCAGTTTCAGGGGTGTTTCACCCCTCCACTTT. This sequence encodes CASSFRGVSPLHF.

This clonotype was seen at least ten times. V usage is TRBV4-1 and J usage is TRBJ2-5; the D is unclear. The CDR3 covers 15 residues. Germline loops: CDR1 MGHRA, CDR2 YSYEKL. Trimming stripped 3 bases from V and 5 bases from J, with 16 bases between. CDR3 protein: CASSHLGPGAETQYF. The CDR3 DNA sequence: TGCGCCAGCAGCCACCTAGGGCCTGGTGCGGAGACCCAGTACTTC.

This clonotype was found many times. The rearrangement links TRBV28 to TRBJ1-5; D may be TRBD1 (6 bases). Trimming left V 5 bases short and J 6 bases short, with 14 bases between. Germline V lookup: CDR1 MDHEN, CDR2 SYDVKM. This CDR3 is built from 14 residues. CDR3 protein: CASSLRGGTQPQHF. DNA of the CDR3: TGTGCCAGCAGTCTCAGGGGAGGCACTCAGCCCCAGCATTTT.

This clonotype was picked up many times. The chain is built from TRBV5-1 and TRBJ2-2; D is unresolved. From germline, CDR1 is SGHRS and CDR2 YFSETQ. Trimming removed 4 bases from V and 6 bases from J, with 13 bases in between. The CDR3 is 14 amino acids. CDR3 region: CASSPSRLAGELFF. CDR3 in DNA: TGCGCCAGCAGCCCCTCCCGGCTCGCCGGGGAGCTGTTTTTT.

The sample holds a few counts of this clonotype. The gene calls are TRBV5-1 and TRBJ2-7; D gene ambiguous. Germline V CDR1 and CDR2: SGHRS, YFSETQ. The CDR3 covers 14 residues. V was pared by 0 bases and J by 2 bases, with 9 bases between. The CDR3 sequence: CASSLAAGPYEQYF. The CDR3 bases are TGCGCCAGCAGCTTGGCAGCAGGCCCCTACGAGCAGTACTTC.

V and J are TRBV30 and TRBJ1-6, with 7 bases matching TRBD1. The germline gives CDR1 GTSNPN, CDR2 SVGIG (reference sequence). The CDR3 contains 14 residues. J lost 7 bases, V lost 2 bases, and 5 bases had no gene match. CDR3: CAWSPGGRNSPLHF. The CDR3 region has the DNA TGTGCCTGGAGTCCAGGGGGGCGGAATTCACCCCTCCACTTT.

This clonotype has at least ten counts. The CDR3 loop is CASSPRTSGDPNNEQFF. CDR3 nucleotides: TGTGCCAGCAGTCCGAGGACTAGCGGGGACCCTAACAATGAGCAGTTCTTC. The V gene is TRBV12-3 or TRBV12-4, the J gene TRBJ2-1; 12 positions agree with TRBD2. The CDR3 is made up of 17 amino acids. Germline trimming cut 5 bases from V and 5 bases from J; bases unmatched to any gene: 10.

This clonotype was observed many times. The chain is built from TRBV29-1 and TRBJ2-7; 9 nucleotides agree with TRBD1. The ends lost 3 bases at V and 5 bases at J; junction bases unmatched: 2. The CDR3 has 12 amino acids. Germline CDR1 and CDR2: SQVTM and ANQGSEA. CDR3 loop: CSVEGQGDEQYF. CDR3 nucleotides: TGCAGCGTTGAGGGACAGGGAGACGAGCAGTACTTC.

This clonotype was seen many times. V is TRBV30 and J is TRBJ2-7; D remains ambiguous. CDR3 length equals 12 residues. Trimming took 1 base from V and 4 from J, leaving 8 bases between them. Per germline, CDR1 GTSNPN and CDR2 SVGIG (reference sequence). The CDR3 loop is CAWSELGYEQYV. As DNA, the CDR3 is TGTGCCTGGAGTGAACTCGGGTACGAGCAGTACGTC.

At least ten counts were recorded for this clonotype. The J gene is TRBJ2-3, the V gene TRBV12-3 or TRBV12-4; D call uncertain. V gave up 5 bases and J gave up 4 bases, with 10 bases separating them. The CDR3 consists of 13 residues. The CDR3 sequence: CASSQSGADTQYF. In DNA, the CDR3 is TGTGCCAGCAGTCAGAGTGGTGCAGATACGCAGTATTTT.

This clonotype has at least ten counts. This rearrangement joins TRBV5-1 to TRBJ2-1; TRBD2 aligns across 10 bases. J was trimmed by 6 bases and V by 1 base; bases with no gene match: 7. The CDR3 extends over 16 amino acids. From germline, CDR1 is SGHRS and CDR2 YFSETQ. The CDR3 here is CASSLNRLAGVNEQFF. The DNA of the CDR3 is TGCGCCAGCAGCTTGAATCGGCTAGCGGGAGTCAATGAGCAGTTCTTC.

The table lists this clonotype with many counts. The CDR3 protein is CASRNSGGGNTIYF. The CDR3 region has the DNA TGTGCCAGCAGAAACTCAGGTGGGGGAAACACCATATATTTT. V usage is TRBV28 and J usage is TRBJ1-3; D unclear. The CDR3 sequence is 14 residues long. Germline lookup yields CDR1 MDHEN and CDR2 SYDVKM. Trimming took 6 bases from V and 4 from J, leaving 13 bases between them.

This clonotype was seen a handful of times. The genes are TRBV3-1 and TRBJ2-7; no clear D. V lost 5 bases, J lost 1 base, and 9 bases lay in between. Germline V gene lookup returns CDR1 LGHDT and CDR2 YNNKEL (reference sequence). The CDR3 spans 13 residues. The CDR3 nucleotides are TGTGCCAGCAGCGAGCACGGGTCCTACGAGCAGTACTTC. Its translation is CASSEHGSYEQYF.

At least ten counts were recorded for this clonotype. In DNA form, the CDR3 reads TGTGCCAGCAGCGTTTCCGGCTATGGACCCCAGCATTTT. It encodes CASSVSGYGPQHF. This chain connects TRBV9 to TRBJ1-5; D unclear. CDR3 length: 13 amino acids. Trimming left V 2 bases short and J 10 bases short, with 13 bases between. Germline loops: CDR1 SGDLS, CDR2 YYNGEE.

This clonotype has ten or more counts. This CDR3 reads CASRRQQGVADTQYF. In DNA, the CDR3 is TGTGCCAGCAGGCGCCAACAGGGGGTCGCGGATACGCAGTATTTT. The chain joins TRBV6-1 to TRBJ2-3; 8 nucleotides match TRBD1. CDR1 MNHNS and CDR2 SASEGT come from the germline V gene. V lost 6 bases, J lost 6 bases, and 11 bases stayed unmatched. The CDR3 spans 15 residues.

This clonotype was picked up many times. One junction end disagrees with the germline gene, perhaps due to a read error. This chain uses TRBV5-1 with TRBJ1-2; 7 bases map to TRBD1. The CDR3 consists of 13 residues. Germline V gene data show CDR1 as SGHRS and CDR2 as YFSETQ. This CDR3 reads CASSLTGDYGYTF. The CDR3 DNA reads TGTGCCAGCAGCCTTACAGGGGACTATGGCTACACCTTC.

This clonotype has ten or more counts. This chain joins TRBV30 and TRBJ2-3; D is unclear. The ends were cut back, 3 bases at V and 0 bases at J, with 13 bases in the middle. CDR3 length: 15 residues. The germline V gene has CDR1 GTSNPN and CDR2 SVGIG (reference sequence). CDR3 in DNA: TGTGCCTGGAGCCCCGGGCACCTGAGCACAGATACGCAGTATTTT. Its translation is CAWSPGHLSTDTQYF.

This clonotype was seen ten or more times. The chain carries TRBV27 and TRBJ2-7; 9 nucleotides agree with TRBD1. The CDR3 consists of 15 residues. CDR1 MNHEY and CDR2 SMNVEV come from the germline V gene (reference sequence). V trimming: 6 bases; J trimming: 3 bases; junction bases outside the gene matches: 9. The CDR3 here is CASSPRGQGLYEQYF. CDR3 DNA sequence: TGTGCCAGCAGCCCGCGGGGACAGGGTCTCTACGAGCAGTACTTC.

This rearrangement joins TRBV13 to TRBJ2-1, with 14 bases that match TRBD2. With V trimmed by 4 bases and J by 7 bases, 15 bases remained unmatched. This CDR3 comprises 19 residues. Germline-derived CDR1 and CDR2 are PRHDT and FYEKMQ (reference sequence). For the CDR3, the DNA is TGTGCCAGCAGCTCACTCGCCGGGACCGGGACTAGCGGGGGAAATGAGCAGTTCTTC. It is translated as CASSSLAGTGTSGGNEQFF.

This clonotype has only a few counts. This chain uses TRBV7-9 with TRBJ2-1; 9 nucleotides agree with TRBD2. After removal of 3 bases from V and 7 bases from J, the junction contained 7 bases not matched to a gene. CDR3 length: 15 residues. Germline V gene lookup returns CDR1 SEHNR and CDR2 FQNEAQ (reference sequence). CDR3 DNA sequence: TGTGCCAGCAGCTTCGTAGCGGGAGCGGATAATGAGCAGTTCTTC. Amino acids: CASSFVAGADNEQFF.

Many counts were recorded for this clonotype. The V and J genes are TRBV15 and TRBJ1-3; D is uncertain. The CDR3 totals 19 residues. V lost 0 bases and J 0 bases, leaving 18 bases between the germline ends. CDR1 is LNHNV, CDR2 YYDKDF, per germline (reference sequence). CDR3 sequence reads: CATSRDASPSRRSGNTIYF. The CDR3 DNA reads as TGTGCCACCAGCAGAGATGCCTCTCCCTCACGCCGCTCTGGAAACACCATATATTTT. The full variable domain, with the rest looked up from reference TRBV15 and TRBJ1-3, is DAMVIQNPRYQVTQFGKPVTLSCSQTLNHNVMYWYQQKSSQAPKLLFHYYDKDFNNEADTPDNFQSRRPNTSFCFLDIRSPGLGDTAMYLCATSRDASPSRRSGNTIYFGEGSWLTVV.

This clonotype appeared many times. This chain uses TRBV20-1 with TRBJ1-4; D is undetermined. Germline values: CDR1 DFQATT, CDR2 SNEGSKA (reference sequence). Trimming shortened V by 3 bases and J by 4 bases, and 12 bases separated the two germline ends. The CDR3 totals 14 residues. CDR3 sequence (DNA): TGCAGTGCTAGTTTATTCCCAGATAATGAAAAACTGTTTTTT. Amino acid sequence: CSASLFPDNEKLFF.

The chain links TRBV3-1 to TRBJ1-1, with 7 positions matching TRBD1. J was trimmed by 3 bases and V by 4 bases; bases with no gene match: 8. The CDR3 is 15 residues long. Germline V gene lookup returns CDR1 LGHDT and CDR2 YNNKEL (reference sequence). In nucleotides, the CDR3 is TGTGCCAGCAGCCGGGGGACAGCTTTGGACACTGAAGCTTTCTTT. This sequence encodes CASSRGTALDTEAFF.

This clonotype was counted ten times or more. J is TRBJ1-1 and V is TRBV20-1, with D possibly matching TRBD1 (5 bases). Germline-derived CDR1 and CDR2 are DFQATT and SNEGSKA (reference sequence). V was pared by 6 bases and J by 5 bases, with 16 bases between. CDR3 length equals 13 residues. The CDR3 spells CSARRGGGTEAFF. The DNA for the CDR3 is TGCAGTGCCCGCCGGGGGGGAGGTACTGAAGCTTTCTTT.

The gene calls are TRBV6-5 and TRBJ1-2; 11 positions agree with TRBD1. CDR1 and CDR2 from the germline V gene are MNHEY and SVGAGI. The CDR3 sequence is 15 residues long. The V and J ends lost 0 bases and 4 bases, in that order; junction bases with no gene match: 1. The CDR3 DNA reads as TGTGCCAGCAGTTACTCGGGACAGGGGGGCTATGGCTACACCTTC. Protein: CASSYSGQGGYGYTF.

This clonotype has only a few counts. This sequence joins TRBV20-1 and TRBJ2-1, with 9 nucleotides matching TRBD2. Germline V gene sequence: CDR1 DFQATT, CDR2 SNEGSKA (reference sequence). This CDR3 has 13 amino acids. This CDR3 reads CRPYSGRRNEQFF. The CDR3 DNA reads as TGCAGGCCCTATAGCGGGAGACGTAATGAGCAGTTCTTC.

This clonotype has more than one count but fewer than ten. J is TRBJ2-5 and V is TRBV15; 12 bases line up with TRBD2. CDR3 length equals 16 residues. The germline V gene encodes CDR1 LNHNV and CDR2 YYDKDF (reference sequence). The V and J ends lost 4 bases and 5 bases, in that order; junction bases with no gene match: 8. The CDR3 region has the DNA TGTGCCACCAGCATGACTAGCGGGAGTTTCGGTGAGACCCAGTACTTC. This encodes CATSMTSGSFGETQYF.

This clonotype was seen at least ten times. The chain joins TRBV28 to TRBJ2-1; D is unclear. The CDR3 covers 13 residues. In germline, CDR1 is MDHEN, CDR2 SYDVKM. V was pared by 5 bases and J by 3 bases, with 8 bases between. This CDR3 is CASSALGYNEQFF. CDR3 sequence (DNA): TGTGCCAGCAGTGCTTTGGGCTACAATGAGCAGTTCTTC.

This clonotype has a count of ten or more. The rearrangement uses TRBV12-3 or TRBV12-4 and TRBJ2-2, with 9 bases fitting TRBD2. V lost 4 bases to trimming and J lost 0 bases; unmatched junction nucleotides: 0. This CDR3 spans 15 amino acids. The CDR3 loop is CASSSSGTNTGELFF. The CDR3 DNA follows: TGTGCCAGCAGTTCTAGCGGGACGAACACCGGGGAGCTGTTTTTT.

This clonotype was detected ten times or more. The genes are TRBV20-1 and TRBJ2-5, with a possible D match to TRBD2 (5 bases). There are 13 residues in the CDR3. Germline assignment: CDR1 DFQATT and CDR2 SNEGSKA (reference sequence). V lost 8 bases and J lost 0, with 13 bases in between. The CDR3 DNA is TGCAGTACCCCAAGCGGAGACCAAGAGACCCAGTACTTC. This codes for CSTPSGDQETQYF.